These 30 T cell receptor beta chains were sequenced from one sample in a study of cytomegalovirus exposure and HLA in healthy donors. Amplification used 60 Vbeta primers and 13 Jbeta primers. Clones were sequenced by immunoSEQ multiplex PCR, and TCRdb holds only the in-frame ones, with some missing. The sample records 150,000 to 250,000 clones, 65% to 90% being singletons. What was sequenced was PBMCs. These receptors were taken from a woman in her forties or fifties in good health and CMV-seronegative.

This chain joins TRBV28 and TRBJ2-7; 7 positions match TRBD1. The V segment lost 5 bases and the J segment 3 bases; nucleotides outside the gene matches: 10. The CDR3 totals 15 residues. CDR1 is MDHEN, CDR2 SYDVKM, per germline. The CDR3 DNA follows: TGTGCCAGCAGTCTACCCCTCGCAGGGGGCTACGAGCAGTACTTC. Translation: CASSLPLAGGYEQYF. The whole variable domain, filled in from reference TRBV28 and TRBJ2-7, reads DVKVTQSSRYLVKRTGEKVFLECVQDMDHENMFWYRQDPGLGLRLIYFSYDVKMKEKGDIPEGYSVSREKKERFSLILESASTNQTSMYLCASSLPLAGGYEQYFGPGTRLTVT.

The chain joins TRBV4-1 to TRBJ2-2; D call uncertain. Germline V lookup: CDR1 MGHRA, CDR2 YSYEKL. The V and J ends lost 4 bases and 1 base respectively, with 4 bases between them. CDR3 size: 13 residues. The CDR3 region is CASSRQNTGELFF. CDR3 nucleotides: TGCGCCAGCAGCCGACAGAACACCGGGGAGCTGTTTTTT.

The rearrangement uses TRBV11-2 and TRBJ2-7, with TRBD2 matching over 7 bases. The ends lost 6 bases at V and 5 bases at J; junction bases unmatched: 10. The CDR3 has 14 amino acids. Germline CDR1 reads SGHAT; CDR2 reads FQNNGV. Written as DNA, the CDR3 is TGTGCCAGCAGAGGCGGGACTAAACAAGACGAGCAGTACTTC. Protein sequence: CASRGGTKQDEQYF.

The rearrangement uses TRBV6-5 and TRBJ2-1, with TRBD2 as a possible D gene (6 bases). The CDR3 is 15 residues long. V lost 5 bases and J 5 bases, leaving 16 bases between the germline ends. Germline values: CDR1 MNHEY, CDR2 SVGAGI. The CDR3 DNA follows: TGTGCCAGCAGTCCCACTAGCCAAGCGGACAATGAGCAGTTCTTC. Its protein product is CASSPTSQADNEQFF.

This sequence joins TRBV5-1 and TRBJ1-6; no definite D call. Trimming cost V 2 bases and J 9 bases, with 9 bases left between them. CDR3 length equals 13 residues. CDR1 and CDR2 from the germline V gene are SGHRS and YFSETQ. The CDR3 reads CASSFSTGSPLHF. CDR3 bases: TGCGCCAGCAGCTTCTCCACGGGTTCACCCCTCCACTTT.

V is TRBV4-2 and J is TRBJ2-1; 9 bases are a match to TRBD2. The CDR3 contains 16 residues. Germline values: CDR1 LGHNA, CDR2 YNFKEQ. V shed 3 bases and J 4 bases; nucleotides not matched to a gene: 7. The CDR3: CASSHPTSGGYNEQFF. The DNA for the CDR3 is TGTGCCAGCAGCCATCCGACTAGCGGAGGTTACAATGAGCAGTTCTTC.

This clone was seen a handful of times. The chain recombines TRBV28 with TRBJ2-7, with TRBD2 identical over 8 bases. CDR3 length: 15 residues. J gave up 3 bases and V 2 bases, and 6 bases lay outside the gene matches. The V gene's germline CDR1 is MDHEN and CDR2 SYDVKM. The CDR3 loop reads CASSLRREVGYEQYF. CDR3 bases: TGTGCCAGCAGTTTAAGGCGGGAGGTAGGCTACGAGCAGTACTTC.

J is TRBJ2-1 and V is TRBV5-4, with 9 bases that match TRBD2. V shed 9 bases, J shed 7 bases, and the junction held 14 bases outside the gene matches. This CDR3 is 15 amino acids long. The germline gives CDR1 SGHNT, CDR2 YYREEE (reference sequence). The CDR3 is CANSVIGGRVNEQFF. DNA for the CDR3: TGTGCCAACTCAGTAATCGGCGGGAGGGTGAATGAGCAGTTCTTC.

Only a few counts were recorded for this clone. The CDR3 DNA follows: TGTGCCAGCAGTTTATCGGCGGGGAACGAGCAGTACTTC. It encodes CASSLSAGNEQYF. The chain links TRBV27 to TRBJ2-7; possible D gene TRBD2, 6 bases. The length of the CDR3 is 13 residues. V lost 0 bases, J lost 5 bases, and 8 bases lay in between. Germline V CDR1 and CDR2: MNHEY, SMNVEV (reference sequence).

The chain couples TRBV21-1 to TRBJ2-1; the D call of TRBD1 is as the table states it, not checked on the DNA. TRBV21-1 is annotated as a pseudogene. The CDR3 runs 15 residues. The CDR3 DNA sequence: TGTGCCAGCAGCAAAACGGCAGGGTGGCACAATGAGCAGTTCTTC. It is translated as CASSKTAGWHNEQFF.

This clone was observed a few times. The chain links TRBV5-4 to TRBJ1-2; 9 bases align to TRBD1. V lost 0 bases and J lost 3; bases outside the gene matches: 9. This CDR3 is 17 amino acids long. Germline assignment: CDR1 SGHNT and CDR2 YYREEE (reference sequence). The CDR3: CASSLVPTGGSDYGYTF. CDR3 in DNA: TGTGCCAGCAGCTTGGTGCCGACAGGGGGGAGCGACTATGGCTACACCTTC.

V and J are TRBV6-5 and TRBJ2-1, with a possible D match to TRBD2 (6 bases). The germline V gene encodes CDR1 MNHEY and CDR2 SVGAGI. Trimming removed 6 bases from V and 4 bases from J, with 13 bases in between. CDR3 length: 14 amino acids. CDR3 sequence (DNA): TGTGCCAGCAGCGCCCGGGACTCATACAATGAGCAGTTCTTC. Its protein is CASSARDSYNEQFF.

The V and J genes are TRBV28 and TRBJ1-5, with unresolved D. Trimming took off 4 bases at V and 13 bases at J, with 8 bases between the two ends. The CDR3 sequence is 10 residues long. Germline V lookup: CDR1 MDHEN, CDR2 SYDVKM. The CDR3 DNA follows: TGTGCCAGCAGTTACGAACAGCAGCATTTT. This translates into CASSYEQQHF.

V usage is TRBV4-3 and J usage is TRBJ2-5; maybe TRBD1 (6 bases). The length of the CDR3 is 15 residues. Germline V gene data show CDR1 as LGHNA and CDR2 as YSLEER. Trimming took 1 base from V and 5 from J, leaving 14 bases between them. In DNA form, the CDR3 reads TGCGCCAGCAGCCAAGGGGCCTGGGGGCTTGAGACCCAGTACTTC. The encoded protein is CASSQGAWGLETQYF.

This sequence joins TRBV2 and TRBJ1-5; 8 nucleotides line up with TRBD1. The CDR3 sequence is 15 residues long. CDR1 is SNHLY and CDR2 is FYNNEI in the germline V gene. V shed 8 bases, J shed 4 bases, and the junction held 10 bases outside the gene matches. The CDR3: CASGTDRAKNQPQHF. The CDR3 DNA sequence: TGTGCCAGCGGTACGGACAGGGCGAAGAATCAGCCCCAGCATTTT.

The CDR3 here is CASSLGGTGNTEAFF. In DNA, the CDR3 is TGTGCCAGCAGTTTAGGGGGGACAGGGAACACTGAAGCTTTCTTT. The chain carries TRBV28 and TRBJ1-1; TRBD1 matches at 8 bases. Germline CDR1 reads MDHEN; CDR2 reads SYDVKM. The junction had 3 bases not matched to a gene; V was cut back by 2 bases and J by 1 base. CDR3 length: 15 residues.

The chain employs TRBV9 and TRBJ2-1; D remains unclear. CDR1 is SGDLS, CDR2 YYNGEE, per germline. Trimming stripped 6 bases from V and 6 bases from J, with 19 bases between. The CDR3 is 15 amino acids. CDR3 in amino acids: CASTPGLLGFNEQFF. The CDR3 nucleotides are TGTGCCAGCACCCCAGGCCTGCTCGGTTTCAATGAGCAGTTCTTC.

This clone came up a few times. This chain links TRBV7-3 with TRBJ2-2, with TRBD2 matching over 12 bases. Losses at the gene ends were 4 bases for V and 7 bases for J; bases not matched to a gene: 7. The germline gives CDR1 SGHTA, CDR2 FQGTGA. This CDR3 is 16 amino acids long. CDR3 sequence (DNA): TGTGCCAGCAGCTCCCGACTAGCGGGAGTGGACGGGGAGCTGTTTTTT. Residues: CASSSRLAGVDGELFF. Full variable domain (outside the CDR3, taken from reference TRBV7-3 and TRBJ2-2): GAGVSQTPSNKVTEKGKYVELRCDPISGHTALYWYRQSLGQGPEFLIYFQGTGAADDSGLPNDRFFAVRPEGSVSTLKIQRTERGDSAVYLCASSSRLAGVDGELFFGEGSRLTVL.

This clone was counted only a few times. Here the CDR3 DNA reads TGTGCCAGCAGTGAAGGAGGGTCCGGGGCCAACGTCCTGACTTTC. Its protein product is CASSEGGSGANVLTF. V and J are TRBV6-1 and TRBJ2-6; D is perhaps TRBD2 (5 bases). The CDR3 has 15 residues. Trimming took off 1 base at V and 4 bases at J, with 8 bases between the two ends. CDR1 MNHNS and CDR2 SASEGT come from the germline V gene.

J is TRBJ1-5 and V is TRBV6-5; D ambiguous. CDR3 length: 14 amino acids. Germline loops: CDR1 MNHEY, CDR2 SVGAGI. With 10 bases removed from V and 7 bases from J, the gap between germline ends came to 20 bases. The CDR3 nucleotides read TGTGCCACCCTAAGACAACAAGGTTGGCAGCCCCAGCATTTT. It codes for CATLRQQGWQPQHF.

The chain joins TRBV29-1 to TRBJ2-5, with D perhaps matching TRBD1 (6 bases). The DNA end is more similar to TRBJ2-7, so the J call may be wrong. The CDR3 runs to 12 residues. Looked up from germline, CDR1 is SQVTM and CDR2 is ANQGSEA. The CDR3 protein is CSVVRDNYEQYF. CDR3 DNA: TGCAGCGTTGTCCGGGACAACTACGAGCAGTACTTC.

The chain carries TRBV20-1 and TRBJ2-1, with a tentative D call TRBD2 (5 bases). The germline gives CDR1 DFQATT, CDR2 SNEGSKA (reference sequence). This CDR3 is 11 amino acids long. V lost 0 bases and J lost 15, with 12 bases in between. This CDR3 is CSAREDSEGFF. CDR3 DNA: TGCAGTGCTAGAGAGGACTCCGAGGGGTTCTTC.

The chain has TRBV27 and TRBJ1-1, with no clear D. The CDR3 has 13 amino acids. The V end lost 2 bases, the J end lost 3 bases, and 7 bases lay between the germline ends. Germline lookup yields CDR1 MNHEY and CDR2 SMNVEV (reference sequence). The CDR3 loop reads CASSLGGDTEAFF. The CDR3, as DNA: TGTGCCAGCAGTTTAGGAGGAGACACTGAAGCTTTCTTT.

The chain couples TRBV28 to TRBJ2-2; tentatively, D is TRBD1 (6 bases). The V end was cut by 7 bases, the J end by 0 bases, with 9 bases between. The CDR3 consists of 14 residues. Germline CDR1 MDHEN, CDR2 SYDVKM. The CDR3 loop is CASTDSTNTGELFF. The CDR3 nucleotides are TGTGCCAGCACGGACAGCACGAACACCGGGGAGCTGTTTTTT.

The chain links TRBV6-5 to TRBJ1-5, with TRBD1 matching 8 bases. The CDR3 length is 15 residues. V shed 4 bases and J 3 bases; nucleotides not matched to a gene: 5. CDR1 and CDR2 (germline): MNHEY, SVGAGI. The CDR3 here is CASSSQGVPNQPQHF. As DNA, the CDR3 is TGTGCCAGCAGTTCACAGGGGGTACCCAATCAGCCCCAGCATTTT.

CDR3: CASSYSRDRGRSFF. Written as DNA, the CDR3 is TGTGCCAGCAGTTACTCGAGAGACAGGGGGCGATCTTTCTTT. The chain employs TRBV6-5 and TRBJ1-1; 10 nucleotides agree with TRBD1. This CDR3 comprises 14 residues. Germline V gene sequence: CDR1 MNHEY, CDR2 SVGAGI. The junction had 7 bases not matched to a gene; V was cut back by 0 bases and J by 12 bases.

The chain carries TRBV7-9 and TRBJ2-3; 12 bases are a match to TRBD1. Germline V gene lookup returns CDR1 SEHNR and CDR2 FQNEAQ (reference sequence). V lost 4 bases and J lost 5; bases outside the gene matches: 4. CDR3 size: 15 residues. In DNA, the CDR3 is TGTGCCAGCAGCTCGGGACAGGGGGCGAGAGATACGCAGTATTTT. This encodes CASSSGQGARDTQYF.

The V and J genes are TRBV19 and TRBJ2-1; 13 positions agree with TRBD2. Germline V gene sequence: CDR1 LNHDA, CDR2 SQIVND (reference sequence). V lost 10 bases, J lost 7 bases, and 4 bases stayed unmatched. This CDR3 region has 13 residues. The DNA for the CDR3 is TGTGCCACCCGGACTAGCGGGAGAAATGAGCAGTTCTTC. Protein: CATRTSGRNEQFF.

This clone was seen once. The V and J genes are TRBV28 and TRBJ2-4, with 11 bases lining up with TRBD1. Trimming took 6 bases from V and 7 from J; bases not matched to a gene: 5. Germline CDR1 is MDHEN and CDR2 is SYDVKM. This CDR3 comprises 14 residues. The CDR3 region has the DNA TGTGCCAGCAGAACGGGACAGGGGGTGAACATTCAGTACTTC. Translating gives CASRTGQGVNIQYF.

The chain employs TRBV5-1 and TRBJ2-2; 7 bases line up with TRBD2. CDR1 is SGHRS and CDR2 is YFSETQ in the germline V gene. CDR3 length equals 16 residues. After removal of 5 bases from V and 4 bases from J, the junction contained 11 bases not matched to a gene. The CDR3 DNA reads as TGCGCCAGCAGTATTGTGGTTGCGGGAGCCACCGGGGAGCTGTTTTTT. As protein: CASSIVVAGATGELFF.